This entry lists 19 T cell receptor beta chains sequenced from one sample in a study of blood T cell repertoires in COVID-19. Assay used: immunoSEQ multiplex PCR; TCRdb lists only in-frame clones, some missing. This sample carries 70,000 or so clones, about nine tenths of them seen once, and the ten largest clones take roughly 11%. Sequences were obtained from peripheral blood. These receptors were taken from a woman between 18 and 29 years old with acute or convalescent COVID-19.

The CDR3 DNA follows: TGTGCCAGCAGCGCCAGGGGCTACGAGCAGTACTTC. Its translation: CASSARGYEQYF. The rearrangement links TRBV6-2 or TRBV6-3 to TRBJ2-7; the D gene is possibly TRBD1 (6 bases). The CDR3 spans 12 residues. Trimming took off 6 bases at V and 3 bases at J, with 9 bases between the two ends. The germline CDR1 and CDR2 sequences are MNHEY and SVGEGT.

J is TRBJ2-1 and V is TRBV15, with 8 bases identical to TRBD2. V was clipped by 4 bases and J by 5 bases; unmatched bases: 4. The germline V gene has CDR1 LNHNV and CDR2 YYDKDF (reference sequence). The CDR3 totals 14 residues. The DNA for the CDR3 is TGTGCCACCAGCACCTGGACTAGCAACAATGAGCAGTTCTTC. This translates into CATSTWTSNNEQFF.

This clone was seen a single time. The rearrangement joins TRBV11-2 to TRBJ2-7; 11 bases agree with TRBD2. The J segment lost 5 bases and the V segment lost 0 bases, leaving 12 bases of the junction unmatched. Looked up from germline, CDR1 is SGHAT and CDR2 is FQNNGV. This CDR3 is 18 amino acids long. The CDR3 region is CASSLDQVGTSGFNEQYF. The CDR3 nucleotides are TGTGCCAGCAGCTTAGATCAGGTCGGGACTAGCGGATTCAACGAGCAGTACTTC. The full variable domain, rest sourced from reference TRBV11-2 and TRBJ2-7, is EAGVAQSPRYKIIEKRQSVAFWCNPISGHATLYWYQQILGQGPKLLIQFQNNGVVDDSQLPKDRFSAERLKGVDSTLKIQPAKLEDSAVYLCASSLDQVGTSGFNEQYFGPGTRLTVT.

The genes are TRBV24-1 and TRBJ2-1; maybe TRBD2 (6 bases). CDR1 and CDR2 (germline): KGHDR, SFDVKD. V was cut by 3 bases and J by 7 bases, with 9 bases left in between. CDR3 length: 13 amino acids. CDR3 bases: TGTGCCACCAGTGATGGGGGGAGGAATGAGCAGTTCTTC. It yields the protein CATSDGGRNEQFF.

The chain has TRBV9 and TRBJ2-2; 9 bases fit TRBD2. Germline CDR1 and CDR2: SGDLS and YYNGEE. The CDR3 is 17 amino acids. V was clipped by 0 bases and J by 6 bases; unmatched bases: 9. CDR3 DNA: TGTGCCAGCAGCGTAGTGGGTCTAGCGGGACCTTCCGGGGAGCTGTTTTTT. Amino acids: CASSVVGLAGPSGELFF.

This sequence joins TRBV9 and TRBJ2-5, with 7 bases aligning to TRBD1. The J segment lost 2 bases and the V segment lost 4 bases, leaving 8 bases of the junction unmatched. Germline V CDR1 and CDR2: SGDLS, YYNGEE. The CDR3 sequence is 15 residues long. The CDR3 spells CASSLGTVVQETQYF. The CDR3 DNA is TGTGCCAGCAGCCTTGGGACAGTAGTGCAAGAGACCCAGTACTTC.

V gene TRBV9 combines with J gene TRBJ2-3; 8 bases are shared with TRBD1. Looked up from germline, CDR1 is SGDLS and CDR2 is YYNGEE. The length of the CDR3 is 15 residues. The V segment lost 4 bases and the J segment 2 bases; nucleotides outside the gene matches: 6. The CDR3 reads CASSSNRGITDTQYF. In DNA, the CDR3 is TGTGCCAGCAGCTCCAACAGGGGGATCACAGATACGCAGTATTTT.

The V gene is TRBV28, the J gene TRBJ1-2; D is possibly TRBD1 (5 bases). The CDR3 length is 11 residues. V lost 8 bases and J 8 bases, leaving 12 bases between the germline ends. In germline, CDR1 is MDHEN, CDR2 SYDVKM. The CDR3 DNA reads TGTGCCAGCGGGGCCAACGGGGGCTACACCTTC. This codes for CASGANGGYTF.

The rearrangement uses TRBV5-1 and TRBJ2-7, with 11 nucleotides matching TRBD2. The CDR3 totals 16 residues. V lost 0 bases and J lost 4; bases outside the gene matches: 6. CDR1 and CDR2 (germline): SGHRS, YFSETQ. The CDR3 DNA reads TGCGCCAGCAGCTTGGAAAGACTAGCGGGAATATACGAGCAGTACTTC. Its protein product is CASSLERLAGIYEQYF. Based on the CDR3 plus reference TRBV5-1 and TRBJ2-7, the full variable domain is KAGVTQTPRYLIKTRGQQVTLSCSPISGHRSVSWYQQTPGQGLQFLFEYFSETQRNKGNFPGRFSGRQFSNSRSEMNVSTLELGDSALYLCASSLERLAGIYEQYFGPGTRLTVT.

V gene TRBV9 combines with J gene TRBJ2-3; the match to TRBD1 covers 9 bases. The V segment lost 5 bases and the J segment 0 bases; nucleotides outside the gene matches: 4. This CDR3 comprises 15 residues. Germline V lookup: CDR1 SGDLS, CDR2 YYNGEE. CDR3 coding DNA: TGTGCCAGCAGTGAACAGGGGGCTAGCACAGATACGCAGTATTTT. Translated: CASSEQGASTDTQYF.

This sequence joins TRBV5-6 and TRBJ1-2; TRBD1 matches 9 bases. Germline V gene lookup returns CDR1 SGHDT and CDR2 YYEEEE. V lost 4 bases and J lost 5; bases outside the gene matches: 6. CDR3 length: 14 amino acids. This CDR3 reads CASSPTGQGYGYTF. CDR3 coding DNA: TGTGCCAGCAGCCCCACGGGACAGGGTTATGGCTACACCTTC.

V gene TRBV28 combines with J gene TRBJ1-2; a possible D gene is TRBD1 (5 bases). Trimming stripped 8 bases from V and 8 bases from J, with 18 bases between. The CDR3 has 13 residues. Per the germline V gene, CDR1 is MDHEN and CDR2 is SYDVKM. CDR3 loop: CASQTPGQTGYTF. DNA of the CDR3: TGTGCCAGCCAAACCCCAGGGCAGACGGGCTACACCTTC.

The rearrangement joins TRBV6-5 to TRBJ1-1; 12 bases align to TRBD1. Per germline, CDR1 MNHEY and CDR2 SVGAGI. Trimming took 6 bases from V and 10 from J; bases not matched to a gene: 6. This CDR3 is 13 amino acids long. CDR3 DNA: TGTGCCAGCAGGGACGGGACAGGGGGCATAGCTTTCTTT. Its protein is CASRDGTGGIAFF.

The chain has TRBV28 and TRBJ1-6; D remains ambiguous. The CDR3 runs 14 residues. CDR1 is MDHEN, CDR2 SYDVKM, per germline. V was clipped by 7 bases and J by 6 bases, with 13 bases between them. Here the CDR3 DNA reads TGTGCCAGCACTCGCCCTCGGGGTAATTCACCCCTCCACTTT. Its protein is CASTRPRGNSPLHF.

This chain connects TRBV19 to TRBJ1-1; TRBD1 matches 7 bases. Trimming at V came to 5 bases and at J to 11 bases, leaving 14 bases not matched to a gene. The CDR3 runs 14 residues. CDR1 and CDR2 from the germline V gene are LNHDA and SQIVND (reference sequence). CDR3 coding DNA: TGTGCCAGTAGTGAGGCCCGGGACAGCGCCACGGCTTTCTTT. Protein product: CASSEARDSATAFF. The full variable domain, with the rest looked up from reference TRBV19 and TRBJ1-1, is DGGITQSPKYLFRKEGQNVTLSCEQNLNHDAMYWYRQDPGQGLRLIYYSQIVNDFQKGDIAEGYSVSREKKESFPLTVTSAQKNPTAFYLCASSEARDSATAFFGQGTRLTVV.

The genes are TRBV29-1 and TRBJ2-1; D call uncertain. Germline values: CDR1 SQVTM, CDR2 ANQGSEA. The ends were cut back, 5 bases at V and 6 bases at J, with 14 bases in the middle. This CDR3 region has 13 residues. The CDR3 nucleotides are TGCAGCGTTCCGGCGGCGCCTTTCAATGAGCAGTTCTTC. Its translation is CSVPAAPFNEQFF.

The chain has TRBV24-1 and TRBJ1-5; no reliable D call. From germline, CDR1 is KGHDR and CDR2 SFDVKD. This CDR3 contains 14 residues. V lost 2 bases and J lost 1, with 5 bases in between. The DNA of the CDR3 is TGTGCCACCAGTGATTCGGGGAGCAATCAGCCCCAGCATTTT. It encodes CATSDSGSNQPQHF.

The rearrangement joins TRBV2 to TRBJ1-1; 8 bases map to TRBD1. This CDR3 comprises 15 residues. With 7 bases clipped from V and 3 bases from J, the junction kept 10 bases outside the gene matches. Germline-derived CDR1 and CDR2 are SNHLY and FYNNEI. In DNA form, the CDR3 reads TGTGCCAGCACCACGGACAGGGAGTGGCACACTGAAGCTTTCTTT. Translated, it gives CASTTDREWHTEAFF.

This chain uses TRBV30 with TRBJ1-4; the D is unclear. Germline lookup yields CDR1 GTSNPN and CDR2 SVGIG (reference sequence). The V end lost 4 bases, the J end lost 5 bases, and 11 bases lay between the germline ends. The CDR3 has 13 residues. CDR3 sequence (DNA): TGTGCCTGGAAGAGGGTTCGGAATGAAAAACTGTTTTTT. Protein: CAWKRVRNEKLFF.